These 18 T cell receptor beta chains share one sample of origin, sequenced in a study of T cells in Graves' hyperthyroidism and ophthalmopathy. RNA transcripts provided the source from which TCR beta CDR3 regions were amplified. TCR CDR3 regions were first amplified by RT-PCR with HTBI primers. TCRdb called the multiplex PCR reads again in MiXCR, with one record for every CDR3 protein. The table records roughly 580,000 distinct CDR3 sequences, 46% of them present only once. Specimen: peripheral blood or thyroid tissue (not recorded which). The receptors come from a woman aged 18-30 years with Graves' hyperthyroidism.

This chain joins TRBV10-3 and TRBJ1-6; TRBD1 agrees at 9 bases. Looked up from germline, CDR1 is ENHRY and CDR2 is SYGVKD. The V segment lost 4 bases and the J segment 10 bases; nucleotides outside the gene matches: 8. The CDR3 runs 15 residues. The CDR3 sequence is CAISATGQGRSPLHF. The CDR3 DNA follows: TGTGCCATCAGTGCTACGGGACAGGGCCGGTCACCCCTCCACTTT.

Ten or more counts support this clonotype. The chain has TRBV29-1 and TRBJ2-7, with TRBD1 matching over 8 bases. CDR3 size: 15 residues. Germline assignment: CDR1 SQVTM and CDR2 ANQGSEA. With V trimmed by 5 bases and J by 1 base, 10 bases remained unmatched. DNA of the CDR3: TGCAGCGTTCTCGGTCGGACAGGGCGGTCCTACGAGCAGTACTTC. Protein: CSVLGRTGRSYEQYF.

This clonotype came up many times. The rearrangement joins TRBV24-1 to TRBJ1-2; no clear D. The CDR3 extends over 13 amino acids. V was shortened by 7 bases and J by 6 bases, with 14 bases between the two germline ends. The germline V gene encodes CDR1 KGHDR and CDR2 SFDVKD. CDR3 protein: CATSPDGGNGYTF. Written as DNA, the CDR3 is TGTGCCACCAGCCCGGACGGAGGGAATGGCTACACCTTC.

The chain recombines TRBV19 with TRBJ1-2; 7 bases agree with TRBD1. The junction had 9 bases not matched to a gene; V was cut back by 3 bases and J by 5 bases. Looked up from germline, CDR1 is LNHDA and CDR2 is SQIVND (reference sequence). This CDR3 region has 15 residues. Here the CDR3 DNA reads TGTGCCAGTAGTATCATAGGGGGCACAATGTATGGCTACACCTTC. It is translated as CASSIIGGTMYGYTF.

The genes are TRBV19 and TRBJ1-5; perhaps TRBD1 as D (5 bases). Germline V lookup: CDR1 LNHDA, CDR2 SQIVND (reference sequence). The CDR3 is 17 residues long. Deletions cut 7 bases from V and 3 bases from J, with 22 bases between. The CDR3 DNA reads as TGTGCCAGTACCGATCCTAATCTACGACAGAACAATCAGCCCCAGCATTTT. It specifies CASTDPNLRQNNQPQHF.

The CDR3 reads CASSRGTEFQETQYF. CDR3 bases: TGTGCCAGCAGCCGCGGGACAGAATTCCAAGAGACCCAGTACTTC. The rearrangement joins TRBV7-9 to TRBJ2-5; weak D call: TRBD1 (7 bases). The germline V gene has CDR1 SEHNR and CDR2 FQNEAQ (reference sequence). The CDR3 consists of 15 residues. The germline V and J ends were trimmed by 5 bases and 1 base, with 14 bases remaining between them.

Regarding this clonotype: A much larger clone sits a single nucleotide away, making a read error possible. The chain joins TRBV2 to TRBJ2-5; 7 bases align to TRBD2. The CDR3 has 12 residues. Trimming took 10 bases from V and 7 from J; bases not matched to a gene: 9. Germline assignment: CDR1 SNHLY and CDR2 FYNNEI. The CDR3 region is CATSGTRGTQYF. The DNA for the CDR3 is TGTGCCACCAGCGGGACCCGAGGGACCCAGTACTTC.

This clonotype was seen ten or more times. The chain carries TRBV14 and TRBJ2-7; D uncertain. Trimming took off 3 bases at V and 8 bases at J, with 11 bases between the two ends. This CDR3 spans 12 amino acids. Germline V CDR1 and CDR2: SGHDN, FVKESK. CDR3 nucleotides: TGTGCCAGCAGCCAGGGCCTTGACAAGCAGTACTTC. Amino acids: CASSQGLDKQYF.

The chain joins TRBV2 to TRBJ2-3; D gene unclear. The germline V gene encodes CDR1 SNHLY and CDR2 FYNNEI. V lost 11 bases to trimming and J lost 2 bases, with 5 bases between them. The CDR3 contains 10 residues. The CDR3 DNA reads as TGTGCCCGACACACAGATACGCAGTATTTT. Its protein product is CARHTDTQYF.

In its sample, this clonotype was seen a few times. The chain couples TRBV20-1 to TRBJ1-1, with 9 bases lining up with TRBD1. This CDR3 is built from 14 residues. V dropped 3 bases and J dropped 5; count of bases not matched to a gene: 7. From germline, CDR1 is DFQATT and CDR2 SNEGSKA (reference sequence). Written as DNA, the CDR3 is TGCAGTGCTAGCCTGGGGACAGGGAGAACTGAAGCTTTCTTT. Translating it yields CSASLGTGRTEAFF.

The chain carries TRBV7-2 and TRBJ1-6, with D perhaps TRBD1 (5 bases). CDR1 and CDR2 (germline): SGHTA, FQGNSA. V dropped 6 bases and J dropped 11 bases, with 23 bases sitting between them. CDR3 length: 16 residues. The CDR3 DNA sequence: TGTGCCAGCAGACTAATACGGGACTCCCCTGGGGCACCCCTCCACTTT. It specifies CASRLIRDSPGAPLHF.

The chain is built from TRBV25-1 and TRBJ1-1; 8 bases line up with TRBD1. This CDR3 region has 14 residues. Germline V gives CDR1 MGHDK, CDR2 SYGVNS. V shed 3 bases, J shed 4 bases, and the junction held 4 bases outside the gene matches. The CDR3 DNA is TGTGCCAGCAGTGACAGGGGGCGGTTCACTGAAGCTTTCTTT. Its protein product is CASSDRGRFTEAFF.

In its sample, this clonotype was seen many times. The chain links TRBV15 to TRBJ2-5; TRBD2 matches 8 bases. The CDR3 consists of 16 residues. The V segment lost 1 base and the J segment 7 bases; nucleotides outside the gene matches: 11. Germline CDR1 and CDR2: LNHNV and YYDKDF (reference sequence). This chain's CDR3 is CATSRGTAVAGGTQYF. The CDR3 bases are TGTGCCACCAGCAGAGGGACCGCAGTGGCGGGGGGGACCCAGTACTTC.

This clonotype was detected many times. This chain joins TRBV29-1 and TRBJ1-1; unclear D gene. V lost 1 base, J lost 5 bases, and 14 bases lay in between. The CDR3 contains 14 residues. Germline CDR1 and CDR2: SQVTM and ANQGSEA. The CDR3 DNA is TGCAGCGTTGAAGGTTGGACGGGAGGGACTGAAGCTTTCTTT. Protein sequence: CSVEGWTGGTEAFF.

V usage is TRBV20-1 and J usage is TRBJ1-5; 7 bases align to TRBD1. The CDR3 has 15 amino acids. CDR1 is DFQATT and CDR2 is SNEGSKA in the germline V gene (reference sequence). J was trimmed by 1 base and V by 6 bases; bases with no gene match: 9. The CDR3, as DNA: TGCAGTGCCAAAAGACAGGGATACAGCAATCAGCCCCAGCATTTT. Translated, it gives CSAKRQGYSNQPQHF.

This clonotype occurred once. V and J are TRBV10-3 and TRBJ2-7; possibly TRBD2 for D (6 bases). CDR1 and CDR2 (germline): ENHRY, SYGVKD. The V and J ends lost 6 bases and 3 bases respectively, with 27 bases between them. The CDR3 length is 18 residues. CDR3 DNA sequence: TGTGCCATCAGCGCAAGAGGAGACTCGGGACTCAGAGACTACGAGCAGTACTTC. Its protein is CAISARGDSGLRDYEQYF.

The chain is built from TRBV7-2 and TRBJ1-3; unclear D gene. From germline, CDR1 is SGHTA and CDR2 FQGNSA. The germline V and J ends were trimmed by 5 bases and 0 bases, with 8 bases remaining between them. This CDR3 is 14 amino acids long. CDR3 nucleotide sequence: TGTGCCAGCAGCCAAGGGTTCTCTGGAAACACCATATATTTT. Translated: CASSQGFSGNTIYF.

This clonotype was seen only a few times. The chain is built from TRBV7-2 and TRBJ1-4; D call uncertain. Germline V CDR1 and CDR2: SGHTA, FQGNSA. V shed 5 bases and J shed 1 base, with 8 bases lying between them. The CDR3 is 14 amino acids. The DNA of the CDR3 is TGTGCCAGCAGCCCGGGGTTAACTAATGAAAAACTGTTTTTT. This codes for CASSPGLTNEKLFF.